This paragraph reports one T cell receptor beta chain. This clone appeared a few times. Its antigen has not been determined. No much larger clone is present one base from it, and per-base qualities are unavailable. This sample was taken from a study of blood T cell repertoires in COVID-19 (dated by TCRdb to 2018 to 2021). For context, the study as a whole: The collaborator samples originated in the United States, Italy and Spain and spanned the acute and convalescent phases of COVID-19. The prospective study material was composed of cDNA or gDNA derived from T cells, B-cell-depleted T cells, or PBMCs. The dataset comprised deeply sampled blood TCRbeta repertoires from subjects exposed to, actively infected with, or recovered from COVID-19. The repertoires were made available in a free public database intended to serve as a resource for research on the immune response to SARS-CoV-2. The samples were drawn from two sources: the first 160 participants of the ongoing ImmuneRACE study, and over 1,000 subjects contributed by 6 global collaborators. Nearly every sample came with metadata listing a de-identified subject ID, COVID-19 status, age in years and sex. HLA class I and class II types, where available, came from metadata supplied by the sample provider rather than from assay-based typing. The research as a whole found: Clinical and demographic metadata were provided uncurated, with the amount varying by source and participant.

The immunoSEQ Assay, a bias-controlled multiplex PCR, was used to amplify TCRbeta CDR3 regions from genomic DNA. The original pipeline was this. Nucleated cell counts per sample were estimated from amplification of reference gene primers within the assay. To quantify the absolute abundance of each unique TCRbeta CDR3 rearrangement, sequence reads were collapsed and filtered. For each sample, productive Simpson clonality was calculated as the square root of Simpson's diversity index across productive rearrangements. As stored in TCRdb, this immuneACCESS dataset retains in-frame rearrangements with V and J assigned. A fraction of the clones does not appear; measured against another copy, unresolved V genes explain less than half of the discrepancy, and the remainder lacks a known reason. The V and J calls and clone size come from that table; D and trimming were worked out from the DNA. The sample data list 150,000 to 200,000 clones, and around 86% of these were observed just once. The ten largest clones take up around 6.5% of the sample.

Whole blood was collected in K2EDTA tubes by collaborating institutions according to the institutions' own protocols. For TCRbeta analysis, collaborators shipped samples as frozen whole blood, isolated PBMCs, or DNA extracted from either of those sample types. Trimming takes 6 bases off V and 4 bases off J; junction bases not matched to a gene: 3. The CDR3 goes from the cysteine to the phenylalanine over 13 residues. Kept here is only the CDR3 DNA, which spans 39 bases and is read in frame from base 1. Via the germline V gene, CDR1 is MNHEY and CDR2 SVGAGI. This receptor was taken from a woman over 75 in a cohort sampled during active or convalescent COVID-19. The V and J genes are TRBV6-5 and TRBJ1-1; 9 central nucleotides agree with TRBD1. The material sequenced was peripheral blood. The CDR3 amino acid sequence is: CASSEDRGTEAFF. The nucleotides read TGTGCCAGCAGCGAGGACAGGGGCACTGAAGCTTTCTTT.